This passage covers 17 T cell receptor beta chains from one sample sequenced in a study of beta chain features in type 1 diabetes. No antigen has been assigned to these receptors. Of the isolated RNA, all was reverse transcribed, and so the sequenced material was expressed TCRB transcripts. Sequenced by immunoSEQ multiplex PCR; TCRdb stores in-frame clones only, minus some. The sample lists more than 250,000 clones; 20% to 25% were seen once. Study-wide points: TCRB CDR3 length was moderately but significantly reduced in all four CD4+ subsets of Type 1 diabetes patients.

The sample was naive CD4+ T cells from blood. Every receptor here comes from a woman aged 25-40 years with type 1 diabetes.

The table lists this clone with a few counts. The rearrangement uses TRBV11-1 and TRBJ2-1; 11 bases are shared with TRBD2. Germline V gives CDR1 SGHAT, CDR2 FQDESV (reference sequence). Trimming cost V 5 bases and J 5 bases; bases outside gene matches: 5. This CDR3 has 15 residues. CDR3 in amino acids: CASSRGLAEDNEQFF. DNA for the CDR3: TGTGCCAGCAGCAGGGGACTAGCGGAGGACAATGAGCAGTTCTTC.

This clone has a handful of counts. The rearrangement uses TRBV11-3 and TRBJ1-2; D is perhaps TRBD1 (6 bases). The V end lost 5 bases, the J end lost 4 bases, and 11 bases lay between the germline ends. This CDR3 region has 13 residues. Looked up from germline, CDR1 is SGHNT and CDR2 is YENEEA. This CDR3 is CASSRQAAYGYTF. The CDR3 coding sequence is TGTGCCAGCAGCCGACAGGCGGCCTATGGCTACACCTTC.

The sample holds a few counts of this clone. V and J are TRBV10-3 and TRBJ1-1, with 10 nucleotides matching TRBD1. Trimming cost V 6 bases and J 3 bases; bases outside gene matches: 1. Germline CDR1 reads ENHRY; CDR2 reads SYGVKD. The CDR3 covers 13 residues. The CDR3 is CAISGQGDTEAFF. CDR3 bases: TGTGCCATCAGCGGACAGGGGGACACTGAAGCTTTCTTT.

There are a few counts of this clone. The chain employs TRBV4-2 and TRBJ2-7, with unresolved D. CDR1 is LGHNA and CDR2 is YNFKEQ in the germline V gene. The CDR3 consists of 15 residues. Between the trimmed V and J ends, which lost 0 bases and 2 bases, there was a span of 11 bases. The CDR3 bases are TGTGCCAGCAGCCAAGATCTAAAGTTGGCCTACGAGCAGTACTTC. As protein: CASSQDLKLAYEQYF.

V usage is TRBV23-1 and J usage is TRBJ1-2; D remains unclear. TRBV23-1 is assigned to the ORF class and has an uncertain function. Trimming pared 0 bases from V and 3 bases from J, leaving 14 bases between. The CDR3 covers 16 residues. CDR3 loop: CASSQSHHPTYYGYTF. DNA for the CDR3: TGCGCCAGCAGTCAATCCCATCATCCGACATACTATGGCTACACCTTC.

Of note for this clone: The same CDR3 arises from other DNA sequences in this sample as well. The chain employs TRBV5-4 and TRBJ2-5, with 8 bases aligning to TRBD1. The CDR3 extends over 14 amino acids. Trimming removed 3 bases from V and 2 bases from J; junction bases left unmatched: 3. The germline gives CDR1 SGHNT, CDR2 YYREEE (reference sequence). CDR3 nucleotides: TGTGCCAGCAGCTCTGGACAGGGTCAAGAGACCCAGTACTTC. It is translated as CASSSGQGQETQYF.

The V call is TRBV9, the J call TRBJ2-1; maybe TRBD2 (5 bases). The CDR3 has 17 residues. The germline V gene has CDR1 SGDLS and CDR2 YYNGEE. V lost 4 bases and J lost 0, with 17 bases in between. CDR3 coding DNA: TGTGCCAGCAGCAGAATGATAGCGCTGAGCTCCTACAATGAGCAGTTCTTC. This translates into CASSRMIALSSYNEQFF.

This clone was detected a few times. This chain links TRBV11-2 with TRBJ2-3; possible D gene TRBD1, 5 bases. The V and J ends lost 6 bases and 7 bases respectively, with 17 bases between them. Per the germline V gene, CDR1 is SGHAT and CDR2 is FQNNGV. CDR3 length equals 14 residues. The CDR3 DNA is TGTGCCAGCAGAGTTGGGGCCCTGGGGAATACGCAGTATTTT. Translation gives CASRVGALGNTQYF.

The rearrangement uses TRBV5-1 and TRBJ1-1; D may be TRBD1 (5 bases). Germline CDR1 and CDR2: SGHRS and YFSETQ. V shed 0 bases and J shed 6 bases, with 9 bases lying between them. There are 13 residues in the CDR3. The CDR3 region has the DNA TGCGCCAGCAGCTTGGGGCCGGGGGCTGAAGCTTTCTTT. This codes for CASSLGPGAEAFF.

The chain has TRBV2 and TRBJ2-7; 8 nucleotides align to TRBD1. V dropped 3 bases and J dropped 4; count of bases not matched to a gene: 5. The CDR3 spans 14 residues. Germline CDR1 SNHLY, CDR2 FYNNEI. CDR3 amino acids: CASSEQGALYEQYF. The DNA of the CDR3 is TGTGCCAGCAGTGAGCAGGGGGCTTTATACGAGCAGTACTTC.

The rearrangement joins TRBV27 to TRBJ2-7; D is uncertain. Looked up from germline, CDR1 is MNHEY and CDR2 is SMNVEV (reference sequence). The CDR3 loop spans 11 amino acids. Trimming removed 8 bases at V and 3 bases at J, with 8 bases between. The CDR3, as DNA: TGTGCCAGCCGTTCAGACTACGAGCAGTACTTC. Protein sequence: CASRSDYEQYF.

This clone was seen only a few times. The CDR3 protein is CASRTYVVNEKLFF. The CDR3 DNA is TGTGCCAGCAGAACTTACGTAGTTAATGAAAAACTGTTTTTT. The rearrangement links TRBV28 to TRBJ1-4; D not resolved. V lost 6 bases, J lost 4 bases, and 12 bases lay in between. There are 14 residues in the CDR3. Germline V CDR1 and CDR2: MDHEN, SYDVKM.

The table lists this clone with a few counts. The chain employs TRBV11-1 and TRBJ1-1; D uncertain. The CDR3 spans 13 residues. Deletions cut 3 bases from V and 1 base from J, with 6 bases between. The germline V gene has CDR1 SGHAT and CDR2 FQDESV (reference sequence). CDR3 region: CASSFNRNTEAFF. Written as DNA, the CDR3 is TGTGCCAGCAGCTTTAATCGGAACACTGAAGCTTTCTTT.

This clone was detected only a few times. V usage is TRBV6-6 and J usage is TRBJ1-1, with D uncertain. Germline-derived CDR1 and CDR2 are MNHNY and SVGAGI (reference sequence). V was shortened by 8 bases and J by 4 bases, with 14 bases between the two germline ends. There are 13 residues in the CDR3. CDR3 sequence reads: CASGIEGGTEAFF. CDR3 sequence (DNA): TGTGCCAGCGGCATCGAGGGTGGCACTGAAGCTTTCTTT.

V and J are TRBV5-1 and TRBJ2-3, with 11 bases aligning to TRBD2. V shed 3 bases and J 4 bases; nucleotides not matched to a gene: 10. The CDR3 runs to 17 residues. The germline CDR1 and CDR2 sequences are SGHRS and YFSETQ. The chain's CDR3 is CASSSAGTSGAADTQYF. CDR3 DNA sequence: TGCGCCAGCAGCTCGGCCGGGACTAGCGGCGCAGCAGATACGCAGTATTTT.

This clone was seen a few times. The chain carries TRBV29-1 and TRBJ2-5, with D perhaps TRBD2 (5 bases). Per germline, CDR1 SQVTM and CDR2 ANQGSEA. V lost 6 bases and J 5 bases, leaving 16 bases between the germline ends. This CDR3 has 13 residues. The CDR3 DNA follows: TGCAGCGTCGTTGGACGGCGGAGGGAGACCCAGTACTTC. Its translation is CSVVGRRRETQYF.

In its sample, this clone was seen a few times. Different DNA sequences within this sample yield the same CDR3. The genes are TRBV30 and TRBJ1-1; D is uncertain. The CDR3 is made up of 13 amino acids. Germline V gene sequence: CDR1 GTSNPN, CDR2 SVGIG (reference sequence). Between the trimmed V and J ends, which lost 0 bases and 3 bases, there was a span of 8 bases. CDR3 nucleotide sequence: TGTGCCTGGAGTGTCCAGGTGGACACTGAAGCTTTCTTT. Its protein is CAWSVQVDTEAFF.